This is a list of T cell receptor beta chains from one sample in a study of CD8 T cells in Susac syndrome. One entry per CDR3 protein results from TCRdb running MiXCR on the immunoSEQ multiplex PCR reads. This sample has approximately 110,000 distinct CDR3 sequences; about 92% occur once, and the top ten carry roughly 0.3%. Specimen: CD8+ T cells from PBMCs. The receptors were sampled from a human donor with multiple sclerosis. Both conserved end residues are part of each CDR3. Fields, in order: clone size, D gene, J gene, V gene, CDR3 protein, CDR3 DNA. The D gene is left open where the match is weak. Size is stated for part of the rows, as once, few or many counts, or as a class when the clone is expanded.

>-|-|TRBJ2-5|TRBV9
CASSVGSAGGGETQYF
TGTGCCAGCAGCGTAGGTAGCGCTGGCGGTGGAGAGACCCAGTACTTC
>once|-|TRBJ2-3|TRBV27
CASSFISSTDTQYF
TGTGCCAGCAGTTTCATTTCTAGCACAGATACGCAGTATTTT
>-|TRBD2|TRBJ2-1|TRBV20-1
CSARVPRLAGGWNEQFF
TGCAGTGCTAGAGTGCCCCGACTAGCGGGGGGTTGGAATGAGCAGTTCTTC
>once|-|TRBJ2-1|TRBV4-2
CASSQYGTLGDEQFF
TGTGCCAGCAGCCAATACGGGACACTTGGGGATGAGCAGTTCTTC
>-|TRBD1|TRBJ2-7|TRBV20-1
CSARPGQGTPYEQYF
TGCAGTGCACGACCGGGACAGGGGACACCCTACGAGCAGTACTTC
>-|TRBD1|TRBJ1-6|TRBV4-1
CASSEAPGQMSSYNSPLHF
TGCGCCAGCAGCGAAGCACCGGGACAGATGAGCTCCTATAATTCACCCCTCCACTTT
>-|-|TRBJ2-3|TRBV7-6
CASSFGAGTDHTDTQYF
-
>-|TRBD2|TRBJ2-1|TRBV29-1
CSVPLAVNEQFF
TGCAGCGTCCCACTAGCGGTAAATGAGCAGTTCTTC
>-|-|TRBJ2-3|TRBV4-2
CASSQVRADTQYF
TGTGCCAGCAGCCAAGTCAGGGCAGATACGCAGTATTTT
>once|-|TRBJ1-1|TRBV9
CASSVAGARGTEAFF
TGTGCCAGCAGCGTAGCGGGGGCGCGGGGCACTGAAGCTTTCTTT
>-|-|TRBJ1-5|TRBV9
CASSVGDRPSNQPQHF
TGTGCCAGCAGCGTAGGTGACAGACCTAGCAATCAGCCCCAGCATTTT
>-|TRBD1|TRBJ2-2|TRBV4-1
CASSHPGTGGTGELFF
TGCGCCAGCAGCCACCCCGGGACAGGGGGCACCGGGGAGCTGTTTTTT
>-|-|TRBJ1-3|TRBV27
CASSLKGVVAGNTIYF
TGTGCCAGCAGTTTAAAAGGGGTTGTTGCTGGAAACACCATATATTTT
>-|-|TRBJ2-7|TRBV30
CAWSVGGSLYEQYF
TGTGCCTGGAGTGTAGGGGGTAGTCTCTACGAGCAGTACTTC
>-|-|TRBJ2-1|TRBV13
CASSSSRGIEQFF
TGTGCCAGCAGCTCTTCCCGGGGGATTGAGCAGTTCTTC
>once|TRBD1|TRBJ1-1|TRBV6-4
CASSDSGGQNTEAFF
TGTGCCAGCAGTGACTCAGGGGGCCAGAACACTGAAGCTTTCTTT
>-|TRBD1|TRBJ1-1|TRBV25-1
CASSYRDRVGNTEAFF
TGTGCCAGCAGTTACAGGGACAGGGTGGGGAACACTGAAGCTTTCTTT
>few|-|TRBJ1-2|TRBV29-1
CSVPEQGGYGYTF
TGCAGCGTCCCAGAACAGGGCGGCTATGGCTACACCTTC
>-|-|TRBJ2-7|TRBV7-9
CASSWTRKISSYEQYF
TGTGCCAGCAGCTGGACGAGAAAAATAAGCTCCTACGAGCAGTACTTC
>-|TRBD2|TRBJ2-5|TRBV27
CASSSVAGGPAQETQYF
TGTGCCAGCAGTTCAGTAGCGGGGGGCCCCGCCCAAGAGACCCAGTACTTC
>-|-|TRBJ2-2|TRBV9
CASSVELITGELFF
TGTGCCAGCAGCGTAGAGCTCATCACCGGGGAGCTGTTTTTT
>-|TRBD2|TRBJ2-1|TRBV20-1
CSARPAGAMRGYNEQFF
TGCAGTGCTAGACCAGCGGGGGCCATGAGGGGTTACAATGAGCAGTTCTTC
>-|-|TRBJ2-5|TRBV12-3/TRBV12-4
CASSSPPETQYF
TGTGCCAGCAGCTCTCCGCCCGAGACCCAGTACTTC
>-|TRBD2|TRBJ2-5|TRBV18
CASSLAGGQETQYF
TGTGCCAGCTCCCTAGCGGGCGGTCAAGAGACCCAGTACTTC
>-|TRBD2|TRBJ2-4|TRBV6-5
CAIRGGGTKNIQYF
TGTGCCATCAGGGGCGGGGGGACCAAAAACATTCAGTACTTC
>-|-|TRBJ1-2|TRBV4-1
CASSQVEGRVGYTF
TGCGCCAGCAGCCAAGTTGAAGGGAGGGTAGGCTACACCTTC
>-|TRBD2|TRBJ2-1|TRBV5-6
CASSPIAGGPNLNNEQFF
TGTGCCAGCAGCCCGATAGCGGGAGGGCCGAATTTGAACAATGAGCAGTTCTTC
>-|TRBD2|TRBJ2-1|TRBV5-4
CASSPKLAGGYNEQFF
TGTGCCAGCAGCCCGAAACTAGCGGGGGGCTACAATGAGCAGTTCTTC
>-|TRBD1|TRBJ2-5|TRBV7-6
CASSLAEGTGGRETQYF
TGTGCCAGCAGCTTAGCCGAGGGTACAGGGGGTCGAGAGACCCAGTACTTC
>-|-|TRBJ2-1|TRBV4-1
CASSQESEAYSNEQFF
TGCGCCAGCAGCCAAGAGTCGGAGGCCTACTCGAATGAGCAGTTCTTC
>-|-|TRBJ2-1|TRBV6-1
CASSERGRGSEQFF
TGTGCCAGCAGTGAAAGGGGCAGGGGTAGTGAGCAGTTCTTC
>-|-|TRBJ1-5|TRBV6-2/TRBV6-3
CASSYLGEGNQPQHF
TGTGCCAGCAGTTATCTGGGCGAGGGCAATCAGCCCCAGCATTTT
>-|-|TRBJ1-4|TRBV7-9
CASSTTGGGANEKLFF
TGTGCCAGCAGCACGACAGGTGGGGGTGCTAATGAAAAACTGTTTTTT
>-|-|TRBJ1-1|TRBV5-4
CASSLSVRNTEAFF
TGTGCCAGCAGCTTGTCCGTGAGGAACACTGAAGCTTTCTTT
>-|-|TRBJ2-1|TRBV7-9
CASSPPGAPYNEQFF
TGTGCCAGCAGCCCTCCAGGGGCCCCCTACAATGAGCAGTTCTTC